The clone carrying this T cell receptor beta chain appeared a single time. The target antigen is unknown. The data are from a study of T cell repertoires in cytomegalovirus infection. Study-wide background: Indications came from public TCR beta signatures; they pointed to CMV infection and to a matching HLA type.

Each CDR3 protein gets one entry after TCRdb re-called the reads with MiXCR. The sample records just under 550,000 distinct CDR3 sequences, about 26% being singletons. The germline V gene encodes CDR1 MNHEY and CDR2 SMNVEV (reference sequence). The CDR3 is 13 residues long. With 3 bases removed from V and 9 bases from J, the gap between germline ends came to 9 bases. Findings and limits, study-wide: Cumulative public TCR beta family frequency identified CMV carriers with the relevant HLA. Ex vivo, HLA-C-restricted CMV-specific TCR beta clonotypes prevailed over the rest of the response.

The receptor was derived from a human donor in good health (CMV status not recorded). Some clones in this sample may be carry-over from other donors' samples. The rearrangement uses TRBV27 and TRBJ1-6; unclear D gene. Sequenced material: PBMCs. The CDR3 DNA reads TGTGCCAGCAGTTTCGACATAGGTTCACCCCTCCACTTT. Protein: CASSFDIGSPLHF.